What follows is one T cell receptor beta chain and its context. Its binding antigen is unknown. Within one base of it there is no much larger clone, and no base qualities were kept. Libraries were prepared through the immunoSEQ multiplex PCR assay. Sourced from immuneACCESS, this table was stored by TCRdb with only in-frame sequences that have V and J called. A share of the clones is absent; for the studies checked, an unresolved V gene accounts for under half, and the remainder has no known explanation. In all, the sample holds 20,000 to 25,000 clones, and 90% of those were seen once. Of the sample, approximately 0.7% falls within the top ten clones. The sample originates from a study of T cell repertoires and Cas9 in healthy adults (dated by TCRdb to between 2017 and 2018). Background for the entire study: Within the CD4 and CD8 compartments, SpCas9-reactive T cells were assessed for multi-effector potency, cytotoxicity and lineage determination. This study looked at whether people already carry T cell immunity to the Streptococcus pyogenes Cas9 nuclease (SpCas9), the enzyme used in CRISPR gene editing.

The investigation overall reported the following: In vitro, the proliferation and function of SpCas9-reactive effector T cells were reported to be mitigated by SpCas9-reactive regulatory T cells.

Healthy humans served as the donors. V is pared back by 10 bases and J by 3 bases, with 21 bases lying between the germline termini. The CDR3 runs 15 amino acids, cysteine and phenylalanine included. The sequence is cut down to CDR3 DNA, 45 bases in frame from base 1. CDR1 and CDR2, looked up from the germline V gene (reference sequence), are MNHEY and SMNVEV. Sequencing was carried out using CD4+ effector T cells (CD127+, CD25-, CD137-, CD154-) from PBMCs; culture status not recorded. The chain links TRBV27 with TRBJ1-1; TRBD1 is a possible D gene, resting on 6 matching bases. This clonotype originated in a human donor in good health. The DNA sequence is as follows: TGTGCCATCCAGGTGAGCAGGGGCTCAGACACTGAAGCTTTCTTT. Its amino acids are CAIQVSRGSDTEAFF.